This is a list of T cell receptor beta chains from one sample in a study of cytotoxic CD8 clonotypes in ibrutinib-treated CLL. Assay: immunoSEQ multiplex PCR; the TCRdb copy retains only in-frame clones and omits some. The sample consists of 55,000 to 80,000 clones, 57% of them appearing once. The material was PBMCs, obtained after 12 months of ibrutinib treatment. These receptors all stem from a human donor with chronic lymphocytic leukemia. Both conserved end residues are part of each CDR3. A D gene is named only where the DNA matches it firmly. A row's size may be missing; if present it is once, few, many or a size class.

J gene: TRBJ2-7
D gene: TRBD1
clone size: .
V gene: TRBV6-5
CDR3 DNA: TGTGCCAGCAGTTACAGGGACAGAAGGCCCGAGCAGTACTTC
CDR3 protein: CASSYRDRRPEQYF

J gene: TRBJ2-3
D gene: TRBD2
clone size: .
V gene: TRBV5-4
CDR3 DNA: TGTGCCAGCAGCTTAGTCCCGGGACTAACAGATACGCAGTATTTT
CDR3 protein: CASSLVPGLTDTQYF

J gene: TRBJ2-3
D gene: .
clone size: few
V gene: TRBV6-6
CDR3 DNA: TGTGCCAGCTCAGTTGTTTCCACAACAGATACGCAGTATTTT
CDR3 protein: CASSVVSTTDTQYF

J gene: TRBJ2-5
D gene: TRBD1
clone size: .
V gene: TRBV15
CDR3 DNA: TGTGCCACCAGCTGGGACAGGGGGCGGGAGACCCAGTACTTC
CDR3 protein: CATSWDRGRETQYF

J gene: TRBJ2-5
D gene: TRBD2
clone size: .
V gene: TRBV9
CDR3 DNA: TGTGCCAGCAGCGTCGCACTAGCGGGGGGCCAAGAGACCCAGTACTTC
CDR3 protein: CASSVALAGGQETQYF

J gene: TRBJ2-2
D gene: TRBD2
clone size: many
V gene: TRBV19
CDR3 DNA: TGTGCCAGTAGTGACCCTCTAGCGGGAGGCGGGGAGCTGTTTTTT
CDR3 protein: CASSDPLAGGGELFF

J gene: TRBJ1-3
D gene: .
clone size: .
V gene: TRBV5-1
CDR3 DNA: TGCGCCAGCAGCTTGGCCGGACATAACGAAAACACCATATATTTT
CDR3 protein: CASSLAGHNENTIYF

J gene: TRBJ2-3
D gene: TRBD2
clone size: .
V gene: TRBV27
CDR3 DNA: TGTGCCAGCGTATCTAGCGGGGGGGCTGTTCTAGCAAGGGTTACAGATACGCAGTATTTT
CDR3 protein: CASVSSGGAVLARVTDTQYF

J gene: TRBJ2-3
D gene: TRBD2
clone size: .
V gene: TRBV5-1
CDR3 DNA: TGCGCCAGCAGCCCCGGACTAGCGGGGGGCTCGGGCACAGATACGCAGTATTTT
CDR3 protein: CASSPGLAGGSGTDTQYF

J gene: TRBJ1-4
D gene: TRBD1
clone size: .
V gene: TRBV7-9
CDR3 DNA: TGTGCCAGCAGCTCATTCCACAGGGGGCATAGGTCTGAAAAACTGTTTTTT
CDR3 protein: CASSSFHRGHRSEKLFF

J gene: TRBJ2-1
D gene: .
clone size: .
V gene: TRBV5-1
CDR3 DNA: TGCGCCAGCAGCTTCGGGCGGAATGAGCAGTTCTTC
CDR3 protein: CASSFGRNEQFF

J gene: TRBJ2-7
D gene: .
clone size: .
V gene: TRBV11-2
CDR3 DNA: TGTGCCAGCAGACCACAGGGAGGCGAGCAGTACTTC
CDR3 protein: CASRPQGGEQYF

J gene: TRBJ1-2
D gene: TRBD1
clone size: .
V gene: TRBV13
CDR3 DNA: TGTGCCAGCAGTGATGGACAGGGTGTGTATGGCTACACCTTC
CDR3 protein: CASSDGQGVYGYTF

J gene: TRBJ2-7
D gene: TRBD1
clone size: .
V gene: TRBV7-9
CDR3 DNA: TGTGCCAGCAGCTCCGGGACAGGTTACGAGCAGTACTTC
CDR3 protein: CASSSGTGYEQYF

J gene: TRBJ2-1
D gene: .
clone size: .
V gene: TRBV7-2
CDR3 DNA: TGTGCCAGCAGCTTAGGTGGTGAGCAGTTCTTC
CDR3 protein: CASSLGGEQFF

J gene: TRBJ2-5
D gene: .
clone size: .
V gene: TRBV7-9
CDR3 DNA: TGTGCCAGCAGCTTTTCGGGACGGCAAGAGACCCAGTACTTC
CDR3 protein: CASSFSGRQETQYF